The 21 T cell receptor beta chains given below trace back to one sample, sequenced in a study of CD8 T cells in ankylosing spondylitis (dated by TCRdb to the late 2010s). The investigation overall reported the following: Blood from ankylosing spondylitis patients appeared to be characterized by a TCR beta motif made up of under ten highly homologous amino acid variants.

Library method: 5' RACE. Sequencing was carried out with an Illumina HiSeq 2500. Using fastp at Q25 and MiXCR, TCRdb reprocessed the public reads and kept productive beta chains. For every CDR3 protein sequence, its rows merge into one entry that carries the most common genes and DNA. Within this sample are more than 650,000 distinct CDR3 sequences, with about 12% of them counted one time only. 0.45% to 0.6% of the sample belongs to the ten largest clones. Their antigens are not known. The sequencing sample was made of blood, either unsorted or a sorted T cell fraction (not recorded which). The receptors come from a male donor with ankylosing spondylitis.

This clonotype occurred many times. The chain recombines TRBV29-1 with TRBJ1-2; D perhaps matches TRBD1 (5 bases). The germline V gene has CDR1 SQVTM and CDR2 ANQGSEA. V lost 7 bases and J 4 bases, leaving 10 bases between the germline ends. The CDR3 is 11 amino acids. This chain's CDR3 is CSEGDGYGYTF. CDR3 coding DNA: TGCAGCGAAGGGGATGGCTATGGCTACACCTTC.

This clonotype has just a few counts. The chain joins TRBV18 to TRBJ2-7; TRBD2 is a possible D gene (5 bases). The CDR3 runs 15 residues. Trimming removed 0 bases at V and 5 bases at J, with 14 bases between. CDR1 is KGHSH, CDR2 LQKENI, per germline. In DNA, the CDR3 is TGTGCCAGCTCACCACCATCGGAGCTAGCCCACGAGCAGTACTTC. Protein sequence: CASSPPSELAHEQYF.

The table lists this clonotype with many counts. The J gene is TRBJ2-2, the V gene TRBV7-3; TRBD2 aligns across 13 bases. Germline V CDR1 and CDR2: SGHTA, FQGTGA. Trimming took 5 bases from V and 3 from J; bases not matched to a gene: 9. CDR3 size: 18 residues. CDR3 bases: TGTGCCAGCAGCCCAGGACTAGCGGGGGTAGCGGACACCGGGGAGCTGTTTTTT. Translating gives CASSPGLAGVADTGELFF.

The CDR3 reads CASSLLTGGYEQYF. Here the CDR3 DNA reads TGTGCCAGCAGTTTACTAACAGGGGGCTACGAGCAGTACTTC. This chain connects TRBV28 to TRBJ2-7; TRBD1 agrees at 8 bases. The V gene's germline CDR1 is MDHEN and CDR2 SYDVKM. The CDR3 has 14 residues. The ends lost 2 bases at V and 3 bases at J; junction bases unmatched: 3.

This clonotype was observed a handful of times. This chain links TRBV18 with TRBJ2-7, with D unclear. The CDR3 has 15 residues. The V and J ends lost 2 bases and 0 bases respectively, with 11 bases between them. Germline CDR1 KGHSH, CDR2 LQKENI. The CDR3, as DNA: TGTGCCAGCTCACCAGTGGCCTTACTCTCCTACGAGCAGTACTTC. Translated: CASSPVALLSYEQYF. Full variable domain (outside the CDR3, taken from reference TRBV18 and TRBJ2-7): NAGVMQNPRHLVRRRGQEARLRCSPMKGHSHVYWYRQLPEEGLKFMVYLQKENIIDESGMPKERFSAEFPKEGPSILRIQQVVRGDSAAYFCASSPVALLSYEQYFGPGTRLTVT.

This clonotype was counted at least ten times. The chain uses TRBV20-1 and TRBJ2-3, with D unclear. The CDR3 is 12 amino acids. Trimming pared 2 bases from V and 0 bases from J, leaving 3 bases between. CDR1 and CDR2 from the germline V gene are DFQATT and SNEGSKA (reference sequence). The CDR3: CSARFSTDTQYF. DNA of the CDR3: TGCAGTGCTAGATTTAGCACAGATACGCAGTATTTT.

Comment on this clonotype: A read error may explain this, as a much larger clone is one base away. This chain connects TRBV5-1 to TRBJ2-1, with a tentative D call TRBD1 (6 bases). The CDR3 consists of 15 residues. V was shortened by 0 bases and J by 14 bases, with 21 bases between the two germline ends. Per the germline V gene, CDR1 is SGHRS and CDR2 is YFSETQ. CDR3 residues: CASSLGGQMGTEKFF. The CDR3 DNA follows: TGCGCCAGCAGCTTGGGCGGACAGATGGGGACGGAGAAGTTCTTC.

The chain employs TRBV24-1 and TRBJ2-3; maybe TRBD2 (6 bases). Germline V gene lookup returns CDR1 KGHDR and CDR2 SFDVKD. The V gene lost 0 bases and the J gene lost 3 bases, with 12 bases spanning the gap. CDR3 size: 16 residues. The CDR3 sequence: CATSDLLTGRTDTQYF. In DNA, the CDR3 is TGTGCCACCAGTGATTTGCTAACCGGGAGAACAGATACGCAGTATTTT.

The genes are TRBV7-9 and TRBJ2-1; D uncertain. CDR1 SEHNR and CDR2 FQNEAQ come from the germline V gene (reference sequence). The CDR3 runs to 15 residues. V was shortened by 2 bases and J by 6 bases, with 14 bases between the two germline ends. The chain's CDR3 is CASSLQGFAGNEQFF. CDR3 nucleotide sequence: TGTGCCAGCAGCTTACAAGGGTTCGCCGGCAATGAGCAGTTCTTC.

This sequence joins TRBV20-1 and TRBJ1-2, with 9 nucleotides matching TRBD1. CDR1 DFQATT and CDR2 SNEGSKA come from the germline V gene (reference sequence). This CDR3 comprises 16 residues. Trimming took 3 bases from V and 7 from J; bases not matched to a gene: 15. CDR3 loop: CSARQWAGQGSGGYTF. The CDR3 DNA follows: TGCAGTGCTAGGCAGTGGGCGGGACAGGGTTCAGGTGGCTACACCTTC.

This clonotype was seen a handful of times. The chain has TRBV4-2 and TRBJ1-2; D gene ambiguous. The CDR3 is 16 residues long. Germline assignment: CDR1 LGHNA and CDR2 YNFKEQ. V lost 1 base, J lost 1 base, and 13 bases lay in between. The CDR3 bases are TGTGCCAGCAGCCAAGGGTCGGGCAGGAGTAACTATGGCTACACCTTC. It translates to CASSQGSGRSNYGYTF.

The genes are TRBV24-1 and TRBJ1-6, with D hard to call. The germline V gene has CDR1 KGHDR and CDR2 SFDVKD. Trimming cost V 3 bases and J 7 bases, with 9 bases left between them. The CDR3 totals 14 residues. The CDR3 protein is CATSDGWENSPLHF. The CDR3 bases are TGTGCCACCAGTGATGGTTGGGAGAATTCACCCCTCCACTTT.

The chain joins TRBV4-3 to TRBJ2-7; TRBD2 agrees at 8 bases. With 4 bases clipped from V and 3 bases from J, the junction kept 5 bases outside the gene matches. CDR1 is LGHNA, CDR2 YSLEER, per germline. The CDR3 sequence is 14 residues long. The CDR3 reads CASSRERGFYEQYF. The CDR3 coding sequence is TGCGCCAGCAGCCGAGAGCGGGGGTTCTACGAGCAGTACTTC.

The rearrangement joins TRBV2 to TRBJ2-7; D ambiguous. CDR1 is SNHLY, CDR2 FYNNEI, per germline. Deletions cut 4 bases from V and 4 bases from J, with 8 bases between. The CDR3 contains 12 residues. The DNA of the CDR3 is TGTGCCAGCAGTGGCCTGAGGTACGAGCAGTACTTC. It codes for CASSGLRYEQYF.

This clonotype was counted many times. The genes are TRBV7-9 and TRBJ2-1; D might be TRBD1 (5 bases). This CDR3 is 15 amino acids long. Trimming shortened V by 7 bases and J by 0 bases, and 13 bases separated the two germline ends. Germline CDR1 is SEHNR and CDR2 is FQNEAQ (reference sequence). The CDR3 here is CASKYDSSSYNEQFF. The CDR3 bases are TGTGCCAGCAAATATGACAGTAGCTCCTACAATGAGCAGTTCTTC.

The chain has TRBV20-1 and TRBJ1-2; no reliable D call. The CDR3 has 12 amino acids. V lost 4 bases and J lost 4, with 10 bases in between. Germline assignment: CDR1 DFQATT and CDR2 SNEGSKA (reference sequence). CDR3 sequence reads: CSATTASYGYTF. Written as DNA, the CDR3 is TGCAGTGCTACCACCGCAAGCTATGGCTACACCTTC.

This clonotype was seen only a few times. The chain links TRBV7-2 to TRBJ1-1; D not resolved. This CDR3 spans 13 amino acids. V shed 9 bases and J shed 4 bases, with 15 bases lying between them. The germline V gene encodes CDR1 SGHTA and CDR2 FQGNSA. CDR3 residues: CASQPGWGTEAFF. The DNA for the CDR3 is TGTGCCAGTCAGCCCGGGTGGGGCACTGAAGCTTTCTTT.

This clonotype came up a few times. In DNA form, the CDR3 reads TGTGCCAGCAGTGGGACAGGTGTAAACACTGAAGCTTTCTTT. It yields the protein CASSGTGVNTEAFF. The V gene is TRBV12-3 or TRBV12-4, the J gene TRBJ1-1; the match to TRBD1 covers 8 bases. V gave up 5 bases and J gave up 2 bases; unmatched junction bases: 4. This CDR3 contains 14 residues.

The table lists this clonotype with many counts. The chain recombines TRBV29-1 with TRBJ1-1; 8 positions agree with TRBD1. The germline gives CDR1 SQVTM, CDR2 ANQGSEA. J lost 5 bases, V lost 6 bases, and 8 bases had no gene match. The CDR3 sequence is 13 residues long. Here the CDR3 DNA reads TGCAGCGTGATTCGGACAGGGAGGACTGAAGCTTTCTTT. Translating gives CSVIRTGRTEAFF.

The V gene is TRBV7-6, the J gene TRBJ2-7; D ambiguous. CDR1 and CDR2 (germline): SGHVS, FNYEAQ. Trimming removed 3 bases at V and 7 bases at J, with 10 bases between. The CDR3 covers 12 residues. Here the CDR3 DNA reads TGTGCCAGCAGCTTGAGTACGCGGGAGCAGTACTTC. It encodes CASSLSTREQYF.

The rearrangement links TRBV20-1 to TRBJ2-1; the D gene is possibly TRBD1 (5 bases). The CDR3 is 12 amino acids. CDR1 and CDR2 (germline): DFQATT, SNEGSKA (reference sequence). V was cut by 3 bases and J by 6 bases, with 9 bases left in between. The CDR3 spells CSARAGRNEQFF. The CDR3 DNA reads TGCAGTGCTAGGGCAGGGCGCAATGAGCAGTTCTTC.